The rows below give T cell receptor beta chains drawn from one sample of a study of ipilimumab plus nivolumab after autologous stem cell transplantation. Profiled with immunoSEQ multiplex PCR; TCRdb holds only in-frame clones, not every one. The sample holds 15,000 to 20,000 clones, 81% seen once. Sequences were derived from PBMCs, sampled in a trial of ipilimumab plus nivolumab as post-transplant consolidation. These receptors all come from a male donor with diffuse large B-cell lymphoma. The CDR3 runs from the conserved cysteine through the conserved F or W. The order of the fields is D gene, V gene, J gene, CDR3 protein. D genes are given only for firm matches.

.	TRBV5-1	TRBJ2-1	CASSPQGGSGNEQFF
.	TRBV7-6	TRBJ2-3	CASSLISSVSTDTQYF
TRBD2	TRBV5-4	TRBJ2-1	CASSPTSGGYNEQFF
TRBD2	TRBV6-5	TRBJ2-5	CASSRTSGGKETQYF
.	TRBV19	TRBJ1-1	CASMSGTKTDTEAFF
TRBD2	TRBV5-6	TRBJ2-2	CASSFLLRGGTGELFF
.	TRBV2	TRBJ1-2	CASSEGGGYGYTF
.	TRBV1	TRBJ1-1	CTSSQEGPGGYMNTEAFF
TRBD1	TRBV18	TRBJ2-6	CASSPPAGGSGGANVLTF
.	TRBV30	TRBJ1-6	CAWSVRLQPAPLHF
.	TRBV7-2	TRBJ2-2	CASSLSPANTGELFF
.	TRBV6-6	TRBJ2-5	CASGTDRKTQYF
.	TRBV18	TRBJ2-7	CASSPSSYEQYF
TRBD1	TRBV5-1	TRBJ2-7	CASSWDRASYEQYF
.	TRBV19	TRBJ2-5	CASSIQAFRQETQYF
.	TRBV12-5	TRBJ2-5	CASGLGGTQYF
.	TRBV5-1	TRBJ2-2	CASSPWSTVTGELFF
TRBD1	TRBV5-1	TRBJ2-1	CASSSLTQGAYNEQFF
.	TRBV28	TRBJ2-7	CASKFSQDSHEQYF
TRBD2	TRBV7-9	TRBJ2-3	CASSSALAGGHGDTQYF
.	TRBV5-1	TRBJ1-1	CASSPGSGGEAEAFF
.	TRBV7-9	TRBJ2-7	CASSSNTGVTYEQYF
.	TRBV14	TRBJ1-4	CASSPDDFGKLFF
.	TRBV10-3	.	CAITPGGDEQYF
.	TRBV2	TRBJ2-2	CASTRSPLDSNTGELFF
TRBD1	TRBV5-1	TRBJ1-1	CASSLGGQGSRKAFF
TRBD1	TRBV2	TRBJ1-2	CASIQGANVNYGYTF
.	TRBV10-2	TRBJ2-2	CASDRSDGELFF
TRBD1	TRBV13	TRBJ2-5	CASSQTTGTGQETQYF
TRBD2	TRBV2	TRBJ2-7	CASTTPGSGGYEQYF
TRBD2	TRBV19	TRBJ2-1	CASKDGGAGVNEQFF
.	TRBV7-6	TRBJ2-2	CASSLALSGAGTGELFF
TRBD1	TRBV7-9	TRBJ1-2	CASSSWDRERYGYTF
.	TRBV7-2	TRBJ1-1	CASSFYPETEAFF
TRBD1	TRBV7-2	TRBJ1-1	CASSSGTGSTEAFF
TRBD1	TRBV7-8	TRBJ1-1	CASTLAWTGTNTEAFF
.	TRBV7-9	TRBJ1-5	CASSLDFGGSPQHF
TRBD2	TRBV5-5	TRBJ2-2	CASSHFSGGNTGELFF
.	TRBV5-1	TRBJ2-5	CASSLAAKGEQTQYF
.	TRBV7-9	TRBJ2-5	CASSPPGQTKTQYF
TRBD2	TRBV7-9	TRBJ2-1	CASSPFPGGYNEQFF
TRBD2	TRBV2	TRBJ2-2	CASRPPGLAGGWDTGELFF
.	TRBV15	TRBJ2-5	CATSRDKRVGETQYF
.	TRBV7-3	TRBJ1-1	CASSSGPIPGTEAFF
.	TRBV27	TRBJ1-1	CASRSTSGATEAFF
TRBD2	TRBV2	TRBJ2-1	CARGLAGGSYEQFF
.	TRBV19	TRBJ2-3	CASSSTASTDTQYF
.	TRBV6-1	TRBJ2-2	CASRGAPNTGELFF
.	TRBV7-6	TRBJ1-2	CASSSRKGSPHYGYTF
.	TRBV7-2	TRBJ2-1	CASSSSWSSYNEQFF
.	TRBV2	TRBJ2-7	CASSEAMGGHEQYF